This TCR delta chain was identified during a study of γδ T cells in repeated Plasmodium falciparum infection. Germline CDR1 and CDR2: GEAIGNYY and EKD. J lost 2 bases, V lost 3 bases, and 32 bases had no gene match. The length of the CDR3 is 23 residues. As for this clone: A far larger clone is one base from this, pointing to a likely read error. Other DNA variants within this sample encode the same CDR3.

Gammadelta T cells were flow-sorted from PBMC into Vgamma9/Vdelta2+ and Vdelta2-negative populations for bulk analysis. TCRdb re-called the multiplex PCR reads via CATT. The data show 45,000 to 70,000 delta-chain clones, with approximately 1.7% seen just once and approximately 16% held by the top ten. Sequencing was done on a sample of gamma-delta T cells from blood. The chain recombines TRDV2 with TRDJ1, with 7 bases aligning to TRDD3. Assignment of the J gene here rests on matching the DNA to germline, because TCRdb gives none. The clonotype was recovered from a pool of human donors (malaria-infected and uninfected, not separated). The CDR3, as DNA: TGTGCCTGTGACTCTGAAGGGGATAAAAGAGAGGTTTTGGGATCTAGTCGTACCGATAAACTCATCTTT. It specifies CACDSEGDKREVLGSSRTDKLIF.